This T cell receptor beta chain is drawn from a study of blood T cell repertoires in COVID-19. As for the study in general: In each case, the material was cDNA or gDNA derived from T cells, B-cell-depleted T cells, or PBMCs.

TCRdb's copy holds only in-frame clones and misses some; the assay was immunoSEQ multiplex PCR. The sample has 100,000 to 150,000 clones, about 92% seen once. Germline CDR1 reads MNHNS; CDR2 reads SASEGT. V was clipped by 1 base and J by 2 bases, with 15 bases between them. The CDR3 consists of 17 residues. This clone was counted only a few times. The genes are TRBV6-1 and TRBJ2-1; D remains unclear. The source material was peripheral blood. The clonotype originates from a middle-aged man with active COVID-19. CDR3 bases: TGTGCCAGCAGTGAAGATGCAGCGACCAAGACCTACAATGAGCAGTTCTTC. Protein sequence: CASSEDAATKTYNEQFF.